Reported below is one T cell receptor beta chain. The data derive from a study of blood T cell repertoires in COVID-19. Per the study methods: Reference gene primer amplification in the assay estimated nucleated cell counts. TCRdb's copy holds only in-frame clones and misses some; the assay was immunoSEQ multiplex PCR. V, J and clone size are those of that table, while D and trimming were read from the DNA. Of 180,000 or so clones detected, over 75% appear once; the ten largest clones hold 9.5% to 12%. V lost 5 bases to trimming and J lost 8 bases, with 10 bases between them. The CDR3 is 12 amino acids. CDR1 and CDR2 from the germline V gene are MDHEN and SYDVKM.

The genes are TRBV28 and TRBJ1-3; D remains ambiguous. Sequenced: PBMCs or T cells enriched from blood (not recorded which). The TCR originated in a man aged 50 or older who had recovered from COVID-19. CDR3 DNA sequence: TGTGCCAGCAGTCCCACTGAACACACCATATATTTT. Its protein is CASSPTEHTIYF. Combining the CDR3 with reference TRBV28 and TRBJ1-3 gives the whole variable domain DVKVTQSSRYLVKRTGEKVFLECVQDMDHENMFWYRQDPGLGLRLIYFSYDVKMKEKGDIPEGYSVSREKKERFSLILESASTNQTSMYLCASSPTEHTIYFGEGSWLTVV.